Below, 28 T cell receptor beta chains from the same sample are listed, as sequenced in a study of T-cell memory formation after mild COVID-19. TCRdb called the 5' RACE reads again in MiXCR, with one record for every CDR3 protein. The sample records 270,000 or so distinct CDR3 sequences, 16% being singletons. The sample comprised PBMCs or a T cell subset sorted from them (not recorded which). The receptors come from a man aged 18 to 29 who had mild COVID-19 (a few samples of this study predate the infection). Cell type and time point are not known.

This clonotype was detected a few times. CDR3 protein: CAARWEMNNQPQHF. CDR3 bases: TGTGCCGCCCGGTGGGAGATGAACAATCAGCCCCAGCATTTT. J is TRBJ1-5 and V is TRBV6-1; D gene uncertain. The CDR3 spans 14 residues. Trimming shortened V by 11 bases and J by 3 bases, and 17 bases separated the two germline ends. The germline CDR1 and CDR2 sequences are MNHNS and SASEGT.

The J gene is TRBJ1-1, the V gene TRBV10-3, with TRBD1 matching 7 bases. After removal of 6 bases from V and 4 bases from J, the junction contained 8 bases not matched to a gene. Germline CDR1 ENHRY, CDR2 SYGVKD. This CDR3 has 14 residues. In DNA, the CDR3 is TGTGCCATCAGCGAGGGGGCGCCGGTCACTGAAGCTTTCTTT. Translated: CAISEGAPVTEAFF.

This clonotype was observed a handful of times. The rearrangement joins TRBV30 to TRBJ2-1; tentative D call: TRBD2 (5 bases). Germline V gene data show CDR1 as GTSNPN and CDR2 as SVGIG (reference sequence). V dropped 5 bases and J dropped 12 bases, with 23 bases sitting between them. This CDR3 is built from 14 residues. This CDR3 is CAWGPVRGSIWQFF. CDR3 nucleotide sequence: TGTGCCTGGGGCCCGGTCCGGGGATCGATTTGGCAGTTCTTC.

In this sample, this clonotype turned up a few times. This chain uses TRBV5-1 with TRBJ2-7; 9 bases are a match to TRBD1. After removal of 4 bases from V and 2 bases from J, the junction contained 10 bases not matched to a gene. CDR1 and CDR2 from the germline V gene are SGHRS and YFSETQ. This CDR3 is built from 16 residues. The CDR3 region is CASSRLQGASTYEQYF. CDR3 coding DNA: TGCGCCAGCAGCAGACTACAGGGGGCCTCGACCTACGAGCAGTACTTC.

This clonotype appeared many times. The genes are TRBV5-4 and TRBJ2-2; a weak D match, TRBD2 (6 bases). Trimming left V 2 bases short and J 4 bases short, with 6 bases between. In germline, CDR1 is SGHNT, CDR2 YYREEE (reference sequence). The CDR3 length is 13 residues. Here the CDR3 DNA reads TGTGCCAGCAGCTTCGGGGGCACCGGGGAGCTGTTTTTT. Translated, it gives CASSFGGTGELFF.

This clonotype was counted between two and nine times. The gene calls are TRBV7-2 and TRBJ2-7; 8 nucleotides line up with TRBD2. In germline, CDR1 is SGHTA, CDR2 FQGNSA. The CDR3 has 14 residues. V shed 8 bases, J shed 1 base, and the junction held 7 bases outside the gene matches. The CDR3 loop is CASEHRGGSYEQYF. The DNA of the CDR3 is TGTGCCAGCGAACATCGGGGGGGGTCCTACGAGCAGTACTTC.

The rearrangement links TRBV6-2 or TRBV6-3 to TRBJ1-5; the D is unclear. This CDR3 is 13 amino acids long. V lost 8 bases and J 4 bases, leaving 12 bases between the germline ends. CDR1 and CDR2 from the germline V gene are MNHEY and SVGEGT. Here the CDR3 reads CASRAGLNQPQHF. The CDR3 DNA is TGTGCCAGCCGGGCGGGATTGAATCAGCCCCAGCATTTT.

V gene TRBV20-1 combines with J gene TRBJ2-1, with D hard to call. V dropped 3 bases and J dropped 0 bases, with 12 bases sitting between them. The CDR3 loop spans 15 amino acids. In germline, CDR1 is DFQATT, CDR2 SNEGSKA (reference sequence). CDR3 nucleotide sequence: TGCAGTGCTAGGTCACGTCGACACTCCTACAATGAGCAGTTCTTC. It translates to CSARSRRHSYNEQFF.

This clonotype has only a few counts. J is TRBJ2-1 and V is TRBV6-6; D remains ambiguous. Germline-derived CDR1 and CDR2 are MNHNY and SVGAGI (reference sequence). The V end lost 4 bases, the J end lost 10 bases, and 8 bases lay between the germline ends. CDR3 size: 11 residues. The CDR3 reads CASSSAREQFF. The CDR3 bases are TGTGCCAGCAGTTCTGCACGAGAGCAGTTCTTC.

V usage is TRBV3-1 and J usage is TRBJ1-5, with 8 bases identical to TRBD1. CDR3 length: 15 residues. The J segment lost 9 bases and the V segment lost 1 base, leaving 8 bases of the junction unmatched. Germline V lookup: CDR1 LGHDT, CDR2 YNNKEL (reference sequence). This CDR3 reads CASSQGWDRNGPQHF. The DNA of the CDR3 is TGTGCCAGCAGCCAAGGGTGGGACAGGAACGGGCCCCAGCATTTT.

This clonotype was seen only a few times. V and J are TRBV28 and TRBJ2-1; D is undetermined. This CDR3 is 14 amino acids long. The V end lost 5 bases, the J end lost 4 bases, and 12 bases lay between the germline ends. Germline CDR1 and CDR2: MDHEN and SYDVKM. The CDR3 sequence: CASSGIANYNEQFF. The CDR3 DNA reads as TGTGCCAGCAGTGGGATTGCAAATTACAATGAGCAGTTCTTC.

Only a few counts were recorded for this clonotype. Written as DNA, the CDR3 is TGTGCCAGCAGTTTAGGGGACGGTGGTACGCAGTATTTT. It is translated as CASSLGDGGTQYF. The chain recombines TRBV27 with TRBJ2-3; D may match TRBD1 or TRBD2 (5 bases each). CDR3 length: 13 residues. Trimming shortened V by 2 bases and J by 8 bases, and 11 bases separated the two germline ends. From germline, CDR1 is MNHEY and CDR2 SMNVEV (reference sequence).

CDR3 DNA: TGCAGTGCTAGAGAAACAGGGCAGGCTGAAGCTTTCTTT. This encodes CSARETGQAEAFF. V and J are TRBV20-1 and TRBJ1-1; weak D call: TRBD1 (6 bases). Trimming shortened V by 0 bases and J by 6 bases, and 11 bases separated the two germline ends. Germline V gene data show CDR1 as DFQATT and CDR2 as SNEGSKA (reference sequence). The CDR3 is 13 residues long.

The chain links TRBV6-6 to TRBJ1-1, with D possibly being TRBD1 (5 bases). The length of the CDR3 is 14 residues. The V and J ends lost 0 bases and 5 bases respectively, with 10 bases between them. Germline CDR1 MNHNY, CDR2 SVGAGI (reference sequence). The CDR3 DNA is TGTGCCAGCAGTTACTCCAGGGAGGGAACTGAAGCTTTCTTT. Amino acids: CASSYSREGTEAFF.

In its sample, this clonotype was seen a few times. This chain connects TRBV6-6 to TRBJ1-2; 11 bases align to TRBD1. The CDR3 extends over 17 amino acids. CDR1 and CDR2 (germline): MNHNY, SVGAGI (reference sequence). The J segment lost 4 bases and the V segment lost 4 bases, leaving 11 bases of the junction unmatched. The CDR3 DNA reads TGTGCCAGCAGTTCCACCGGGACAGGGGGTCTATCCTATGGCTACACCTTC. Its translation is CASSSTGTGGLSYGYTF.

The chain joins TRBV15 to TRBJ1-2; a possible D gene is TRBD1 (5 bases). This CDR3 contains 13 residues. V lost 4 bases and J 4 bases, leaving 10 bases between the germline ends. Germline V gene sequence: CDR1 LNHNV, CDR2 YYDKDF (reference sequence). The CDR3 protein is CATSTGSAYGYTF. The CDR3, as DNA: TGTGCCACCAGCACAGGGAGTGCCTATGGCTACACCTTC.

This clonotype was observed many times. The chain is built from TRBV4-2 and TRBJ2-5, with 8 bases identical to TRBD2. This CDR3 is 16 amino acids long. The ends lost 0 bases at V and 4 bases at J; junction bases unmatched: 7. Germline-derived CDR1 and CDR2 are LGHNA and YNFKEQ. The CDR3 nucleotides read TGTGCCAGCAGCCAAGACCCCGCCAGCGGGAGAGAGACCCAGTACTTC. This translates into CASSQDPASGRETQYF.

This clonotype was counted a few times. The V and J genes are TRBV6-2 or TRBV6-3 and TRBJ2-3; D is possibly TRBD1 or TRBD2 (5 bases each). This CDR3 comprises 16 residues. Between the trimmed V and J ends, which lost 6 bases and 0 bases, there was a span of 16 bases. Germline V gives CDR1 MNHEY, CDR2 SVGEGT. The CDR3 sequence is CASSPGRPSSTDTQYF. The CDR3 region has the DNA TGTGCCAGCAGCCCGGGACGCCCGTCTAGCACAGATACGCAGTATTTT.

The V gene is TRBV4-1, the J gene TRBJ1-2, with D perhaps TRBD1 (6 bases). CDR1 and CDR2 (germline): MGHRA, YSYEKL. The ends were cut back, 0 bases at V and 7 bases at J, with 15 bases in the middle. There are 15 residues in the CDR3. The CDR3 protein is CASSQEGRGSGGYTF. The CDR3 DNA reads TGCGCCAGCAGCCAAGAAGGGAGGGGGTCTGGTGGCTACACCTTC.

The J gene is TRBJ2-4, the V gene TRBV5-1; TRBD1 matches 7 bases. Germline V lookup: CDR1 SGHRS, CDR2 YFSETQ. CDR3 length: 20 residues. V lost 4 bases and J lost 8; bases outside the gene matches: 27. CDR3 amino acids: CASSPLPRGSFSVGRDIQYF. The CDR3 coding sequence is TGCGCCAGCAGCCCCTTACCCAGGGGGTCGTTTTCAGTTGGTCGGGACATTCAGTACTTC.

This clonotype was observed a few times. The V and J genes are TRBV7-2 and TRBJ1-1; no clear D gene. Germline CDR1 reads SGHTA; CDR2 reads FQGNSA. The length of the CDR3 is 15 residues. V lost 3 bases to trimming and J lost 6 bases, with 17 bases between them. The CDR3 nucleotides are TGTGCCAGCAGCTTCAAATCGGGATTCAACCCTGAAGCTTTCTTT. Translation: CASSFKSGFNPEAFF.

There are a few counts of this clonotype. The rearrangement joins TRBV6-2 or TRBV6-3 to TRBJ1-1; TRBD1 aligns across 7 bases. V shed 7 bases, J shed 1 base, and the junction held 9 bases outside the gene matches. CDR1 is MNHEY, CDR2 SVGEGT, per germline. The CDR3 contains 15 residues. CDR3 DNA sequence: TGTGCCAGCATTCGCCCGGGACAGACGAACACTGAAGCTTTCTTT. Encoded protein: CASIRPGQTNTEAFF.

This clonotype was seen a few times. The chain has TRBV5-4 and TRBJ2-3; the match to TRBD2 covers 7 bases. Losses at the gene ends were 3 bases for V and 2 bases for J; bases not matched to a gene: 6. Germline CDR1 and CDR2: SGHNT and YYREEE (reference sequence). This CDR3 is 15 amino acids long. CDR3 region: CASSSGLEVTDTQYF. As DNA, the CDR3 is TGTGCCAGCAGCTCTGGACTAGAAGTCACAGATACGCAGTATTTT.

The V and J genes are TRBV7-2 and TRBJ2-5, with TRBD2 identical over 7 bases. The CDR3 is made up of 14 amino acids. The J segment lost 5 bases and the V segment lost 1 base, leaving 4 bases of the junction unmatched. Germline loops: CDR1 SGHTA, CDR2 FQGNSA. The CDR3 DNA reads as TGTGCCAGCAGCTTAGATCGAGCGGGGGAGACCCAGTACTTC. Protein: CASSLDRAGETQYF.

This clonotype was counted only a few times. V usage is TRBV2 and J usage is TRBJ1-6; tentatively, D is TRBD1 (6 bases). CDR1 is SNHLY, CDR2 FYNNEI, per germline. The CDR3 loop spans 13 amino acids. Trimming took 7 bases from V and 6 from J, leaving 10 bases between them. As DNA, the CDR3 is TGTGCCAGCAAACGGGGGCCTAATTCACCCCTCCACTTT. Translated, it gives CASKRGPNSPLHF.

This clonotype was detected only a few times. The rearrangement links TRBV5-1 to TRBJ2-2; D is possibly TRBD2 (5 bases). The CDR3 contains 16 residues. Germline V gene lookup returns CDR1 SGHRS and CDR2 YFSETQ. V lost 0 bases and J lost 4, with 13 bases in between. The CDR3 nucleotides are TGCGCCAGCAGCTTGGTATCGAGCGGAAGCACCGGGGAGCTGTTTTTT. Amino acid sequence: CASSLVSSGSTGELFF.

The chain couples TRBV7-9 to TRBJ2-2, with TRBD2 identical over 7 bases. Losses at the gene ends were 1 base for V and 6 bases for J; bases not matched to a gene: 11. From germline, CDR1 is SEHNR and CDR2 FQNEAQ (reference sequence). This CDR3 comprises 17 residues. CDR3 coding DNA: TGTGCCAGCAGCTTAGACCCTTGGAGTAGCGGGTCCGGGGAGCTGTTTTTT. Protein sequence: CASSLDPWSSGSGELFF.

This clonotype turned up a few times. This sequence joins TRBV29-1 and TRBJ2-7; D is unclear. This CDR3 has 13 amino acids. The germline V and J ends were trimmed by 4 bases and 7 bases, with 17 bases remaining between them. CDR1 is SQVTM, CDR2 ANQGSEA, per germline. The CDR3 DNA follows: TGCAGCGTTGTCGTACAACCCTCTGGAGAGCAGTACTTC. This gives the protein CSVVVQPSGEQYF.